One T cell receptor beta chain is described in this entry. CDR1 is SNHLY and CDR2 is FYNNEI in the germline V gene. The V and J ends lost 8 bases and 3 bases respectively, with 15 bases between them. The CDR3 sequence is 14 residues long. TCRdb itself ran the RT-PCR reads through MiXCR, one entry per CDR3 protein. The sample comprises some 5,000 distinct CDR3 sequences, roughly 86% of which are singletons, and approximately 2.1% rests with the top ten. The data stem from a study of yellow fever vaccine responses in identical twins. The sequence was obtained from a woman between 18 and 30 years old who received the yellow fever vaccine. Sequenced material: T cells from blood (PBMCs), unsorted or a sorted subset (not recorded which), taken before or after yellow fever vaccination (not recorded which). This rearrangement joins TRBV2 to TRBJ2-3, with D possibly being TRBD1 (5 bases). The CDR3 DNA follows: TGTGCCAGCGGGGTGGGGCTTGTAACAGATACGCAGTATTTT. This codes for CASGVGLVTDTQYF.